These 24 T cell receptor beta chains came from one sample sequenced in a study of T cells after yellow fever vaccination. TCRdb re-called the 5' RACE reads through MiXCR, storing one row per CDR3 protein. The sample lists 300,000 to 400,000 distinct CDR3 sequences; about 9.5% were seen once. Material: PBMCs, obtained on the day of the first yellow fever vaccination. These receptors all come from a man aged 18 to 29 who received the YFV17D yellow fever vaccine.

The chain joins TRBV5-1 to TRBJ2-2; D is possibly TRBD1 (5 bases). Between the trimmed V and J ends, which lost 4 bases and 9 bases, there was a span of 19 bases. CDR3 length: 15 amino acids. In germline, CDR1 is SGHRS, CDR2 YFSETQ. CDR3 in DNA: TGCGCCAGCAGCCCCCCAGCTACAGGACCCAGGGAGCTGTTTTTT. Its protein is CASSPPATGPRELFF.

Comments on this clonotype: A junction boundary mismatches the germline segment, possibly from a read error. The chain recombines TRBV7-2 with TRBJ2-3; D not certain. CDR1 is SGHTA, CDR2 FQGNSA, per germline. The CDR3 length is 12 residues. The CDR3 is CASSLLLHTLYF. CDR3 nucleotide sequence: TGTGCCAGCAGCTTACTACTGCATACGCTGTATTTT.

The chain is built from TRBV5-6 and TRBJ1-2; no firm D call. Germline CDR1 is SGHDT and CDR2 is YYEEEE. CDR3 length: 14 amino acids. V was pared by 0 bases and J by 3 bases, with 9 bases between. Here the CDR3 reads CASSLGGSDYGYTF. CDR3 nucleotides: TGTGCCAGCAGCTTGGGAGGGTCTGACTATGGCTACACCTTC.

This clonotype has at least ten counts. CDR3 in amino acids: CATSPQDQPQHF. DNA of the CDR3: TGTGCCACCAGCCCCCAGGACCAGCCCCAGCATTTT. This chain connects TRBV15 to TRBJ1-5; D call uncertain. The CDR3 is 12 residues long. V gave up 5 bases and J gave up 7 bases, with 9 bases separating them. The germline V gene has CDR1 LNHNV and CDR2 YYDKDF (reference sequence).

This clonotype was recorded a few times. The chain recombines TRBV5-6 with TRBJ2-5; D might be TRBD1 (6 bases). Germline lookup yields CDR1 SGHDT and CDR2 YYEEEE. The CDR3 sequence is 16 residues long. V was cut by 2 bases and J by 0 bases, with 14 bases left in between. CDR3 nucleotide sequence: TGTGCCAGCAGCTTAGGGCCCACAGGGAACCAAGAGACCCAGTACTTC. This sequence encodes CASSLGPTGNQETQYF.

This rearrangement joins TRBV19 to TRBJ2-3; 9 positions agree with TRBD2. V gave up 5 bases and J gave up 7 bases; unmatched junction bases: 10. The CDR3 runs to 15 residues. Germline CDR1 is LNHDA and CDR2 is SQIVND (reference sequence). The CDR3 region has the DNA TGTGCCAGTAGTCTGGGACTAGCACGGTTGTATACGCAGTATTTT. Residues: CASSLGLARLYTQYF. The full variable domain, rest sourced from reference TRBV19 and TRBJ2-3, is DGGITQSPKYLFRKEGQNVTLSCEQNLNHDAMYWYRQDPGQGLRLIYYSQIVNDFQKGDIAEGYSVSREKKESFPLTVTSAQKNPTAFYLCASSLGLARLYTQYFGPGTRLTVL.

There are a few counts of this clonotype. The chain uses TRBV12-3 or TRBV12-4 and TRBJ1-5; D is unresolved. V gave up 6 bases and J gave up 4 bases, with 13 bases separating them. This CDR3 spans 14 amino acids. CDR3: CASSPLTTNQPQHF. The CDR3 DNA sequence: TGTGCCAGCAGCCCGTTGACAACTAATCAGCCCCAGCATTTT.

V usage is TRBV6-1 and J usage is TRBJ1-2; D may be TRBD1 (6 bases). The germline V gene encodes CDR1 MNHNS and CDR2 SASEGT. The CDR3 runs to 15 residues. The germline V and J ends were trimmed by 8 bases and 4 bases, with 20 bases remaining between them. The DNA for the CDR3 is TGTGCCAGCGGGCCAGGCCCAGGACAGAGCTATGGCTACACCTTC. This codes for CASGPGPGQSYGYTF.

At least ten counts were recorded for this clonotype. V gene TRBV5-1 combines with J gene TRBJ2-2; TRBD1 matches at 10 bases. V lost 4 bases and J lost 6; bases outside the gene matches: 3. Germline V lookup: CDR1 SGHRS, CDR2 YFSETQ. There are 14 residues in the CDR3. The CDR3 coding sequence is TGCGCCAGCAGCCCAGGACAGGGGGCCGGGGAGCTGTTTTTT. As protein: CASSPGQGAGELFF.

This sequence joins TRBV3-1 and TRBJ1-2; 7 nucleotides align to TRBD1. Germline CDR1 LGHDT, CDR2 YNNKEL (reference sequence). The CDR3 runs to 15 residues. V gave up 3 bases and J gave up 4 bases; unmatched junction bases: 8. CDR3 DNA sequence: TGTGCCAGCAGCCAGGACAGGAGACGATCCTATGGCTACACCTTC. Encoded protein: CASSQDRRRSYGYTF.

This clonotype showed up just a few times. The J gene is TRBJ2-3, the V gene TRBV6-5; D may be TRBD2 (6 bases). Germline-derived CDR1 and CDR2 are MNHEY and SVGAGI. Trimming left V 2 bases short and J 2 bases short, with 14 bases between. CDR3 length equals 16 residues. CDR3 in DNA: TGTGCCAGCAGTTACAAGTCGGGGGTGATCACAGATACGCAGTATTTT. Protein: CASSYKSGVITDTQYF.

In its sample, this clonotype was seen many times. The rearrangement joins TRBV28 to TRBJ2-6; D possibly corresponds to TRBD2 (6 bases). This CDR3 spans 18 amino acids. The germline V gene has CDR1 MDHEN and CDR2 SYDVKM. V was trimmed by 6 bases and J by 0 bases, leaving 18 bases between them. CDR3 region: CASRLYSGLSSGANVLTF. CDR3 in DNA: TGTGCCAGCAGGCTCTACTCGGGACTCAGCTCTGGGGCCAACGTCCTGACTTTC.

This clonotype occurred a few times. This rearrangement joins TRBV7-9 to TRBJ2-7; TRBD1 might be the D (6 bases). CDR1 is SEHNR and CDR2 is FQNEAQ in the germline V gene (reference sequence). This CDR3 contains 13 residues. V gave up 7 bases and J gave up 9 bases, with 19 bases separating them. The CDR3 DNA follows: TGTGCCAGCACCAACTTAGGGGGTTTACGGCAGTACTTC. This translates into CASTNLGGLRQYF.

There are many counts of this clonotype. The rearrangement uses TRBV12-3 or TRBV12-4 and TRBJ1-2; D remains ambiguous. V was cut by 0 bases and J by 7 bases, with 3 bases left in between. The CDR3 totals 11 residues. The DNA of the CDR3 is TGTGCCAGCAGTTTAGCAGGTGGCTACACCTTC. The encoded protein is CASSLAGGYTF.

This clonotype has just a few counts. This chain uses TRBV18 with TRBJ2-4; TRBD1 matches at 9 bases. The length of the CDR3 is 13 residues. The V gene's germline CDR1 is KGHSH and CDR2 LQKENI. V trimming: 8 bases; J trimming: 9 bases; junction bases outside the gene matches: 8. CDR3 amino acids: CASHTGGATIQYF. As DNA, the CDR3 is TGTGCCAGCCACACAGGGGGCGCAACCATTCAGTACTTC.

This clonotype came up a few times. The rearrangement uses TRBV20-1 and TRBJ1-5; 8 bases are a match to TRBD1. Trimming took 6 bases from V and 6 from J; bases not matched to a gene: 13. This CDR3 comprises 15 residues. Germline values: CDR1 DFQATT, CDR2 SNEGSKA (reference sequence). The CDR3 sequence is CSAPAGGAFGQPQHF. In DNA form, the CDR3 reads TGCAGTGCCCCCGCAGGGGGCGCGTTTGGTCAGCCCCAGCATTTT.

This clonotype was detected ten times or more. DNA for the CDR3: TGTGCCAGCAGCTTGGGGCCAGTAGCCTACGAGCAGTACTTC. Its protein product is CASSLGPVAYEQYF. The chain is built from TRBV5-6 and TRBJ2-7; no reliable D call. CDR1 is SGHDT, CDR2 YYEEEE, per germline. The CDR3 extends over 14 amino acids. V dropped 0 bases and J dropped 2 bases, with 9 bases sitting between them. The full variable domain, completed using reference TRBV5-6 and TRBJ2-7, is DAGVTQSPTHLIKTRGQQVTLRCSPKSGHDTVSWYQQALGQGPQFIFQYYEEEERQRGNFPDRFSGHQFPNYSSELNVNALLLGDSALYLCASSLGPVAYEQYFGPGTRLTVT.

This clonotype showed up many times. The V and J genes are TRBV5-1 and TRBJ1-3; D not resolved. CDR1 is SGHRS, CDR2 YFSETQ, per germline. CDR3 length: 13 amino acids. Trimming pared 4 bases from V and 4 bases from J, leaving 9 bases between. In nucleotides, the CDR3 is TGCGCCAGCAGCATAGGGAGCGGAAACACCATATATTTT. Translation: CASSIGSGNTIYF.

The genes are TRBV18 and TRBJ1-1, with TRBD1 matching over 9 bases. CDR1 KGHSH and CDR2 LQKENI come from the germline V gene. The CDR3 runs 16 residues. V was clipped by 1 base and J by 2 bases; unmatched bases: 5. Here the CDR3 DNA reads TGTGCCAGCTCACCACGACAGGGGGTGGGTAACACTGAAGCTTTCTTT. Its protein is CASSPRQGVGNTEAFF.

This clonotype was recorded at least ten times. The chain is built from TRBV20-1 and TRBJ2-7; D is unclear. Trimming shortened V by 8 bases and J by 2 bases, and 10 bases separated the two germline ends. In germline, CDR1 is DFQATT, CDR2 SNEGSKA (reference sequence). There are 11 residues in the CDR3. CDR3 DNA: TGCAGTTGGAATGCCCCCTACGAGCAGTACGTC. This codes for CSWNAPYEQYV.

This clonotype was seen at least ten times. The V and J genes are TRBV9 and TRBJ2-5, with 10 bases identical to TRBD2. From germline, CDR1 is SGDLS and CDR2 YYNGEE. The length of the CDR3 is 15 residues. V was clipped by 2 bases and J by 3 bases; unmatched bases: 4. CDR3 coding DNA: TGTGCCAGCAGCGTGACCGGGACTAGCGAAGAGACCCAGTACTTC. Translating it yields CASSVTGTSEETQYF.

The chain couples TRBV7-2 to TRBJ1-6; possibly TRBD1 for D (5 bases). Germline-derived CDR1 and CDR2 are SGHTA and FQGNSA. This CDR3 region has 14 residues. The V end was cut by 5 bases, the J end by 11 bases, with 16 bases between. In DNA, the CDR3 is TGTGCCAGCAGCCCCTCGGCAGGGAGGCCACCCCTCCACTTT. It translates to CASSPSAGRPPLHF.

J is TRBJ2-1 and V is TRBV20-1; D ambiguous. The CDR3 contains 13 residues. V lost 0 bases and J lost 4, with 7 bases in between. Germline V gene lookup returns CDR1 DFQATT and CDR2 SNEGSKA (reference sequence). CDR3 residues: CSAREGPYNEQFF. DNA for the CDR3: TGCAGTGCTAGAGAAGGCCCGTACAATGAGCAGTTCTTC.

V is TRBV5-6 and J is TRBJ2-3; 12 bases map to TRBD2. V was pared by 1 base and J by 1 base, with 4 bases of the junction left unmatched. CDR3 length: 17 residues. Germline values: CDR1 SGHDT, CDR2 YYEEEE. The CDR3 is CASSLPSGGGGTDTQYF. The CDR3 region has the DNA TGTGCCAGCAGCTTGCCTAGCGGGGGGGGGGGCACAGATACGCAGTATTTT.